The 22 T cell receptor beta chains presented below share a single source sample, sequenced in a study of T cell responses to AZD1222 COVID-19 vaccine. TCRdb keeps only in-frame clones here, not all; method: immunoSEQ multiplex PCR. The sample lists more than 150,000 clones; approximately 86% were seen once. This specimen was peripheral blood, taken after recovery from COVID-19. These receptors were taken from an adult who had recovered from COVID-19.

This chain links TRBV12-3 or TRBV12-4 with TRBJ1-2; D is ambiguous. The CDR3 extends over 12 amino acids. V dropped 5 bases and J dropped 7 bases, with 11 bases sitting between them. The chain's CDR3 is CASSPNWTGYTF. CDR3 nucleotide sequence: TGTGCCAGCAGTCCTAATTGGACTGGCTACACCTTC.

The chain carries TRBV29-1 and TRBJ1-1; D is unresolved. V was shortened by 7 bases and J by 3 bases, with 18 bases between the two germline ends. Looked up from germline, CDR1 is SQVTM and CDR2 is ANQGSEA. This CDR3 spans 14 amino acids. CDR3: CSAQPRREDTEAFF. The CDR3 bases are TGCAGCGCCCAGCCCAGGAGGGAGGACACTGAAGCTTTCTTT.

The CDR3 DNA sequence: TGTGCCAGCAGTCTGACGGGGCTGGTGGACGAGCAGTACTTC. Protein product: CASSLTGLVDEQYF. The chain is built from TRBV6-5 and TRBJ2-7, with D perhaps given as TRBD1 or TRBD2 (5 bases each). The CDR3 runs to 14 residues. Germline V gene lookup returns CDR1 MNHEY and CDR2 SVGAGI. V lost 5 bases and J lost 5, with 16 bases in between.

V gene TRBV12-3 or TRBV12-4 combines with J gene TRBJ2-2, with D perhaps TRBD2 (5 bases). CDR3 length: 13 amino acids. The V end lost 3 bases, the J end lost 4 bases, and 6 bases lay between the germline ends. The CDR3 region is CASSLGSTGELFF. Here the CDR3 DNA reads TGTGCCAGCAGTTTGGGGAGCACCGGGGAGCTGTTTTTT.

This sequence joins TRBV9 and TRBJ2-5, with D possibly TRBD1 on 5 matching bases. CDR3 length equals 14 residues. Germline values: CDR1 SGDLS, CDR2 YYNGEE. Trimming cost V 3 bases and J 5 bases, with 14 bases left between them. CDR3 protein: CASSAAGSRETQYF. The CDR3 DNA reads as TGTGCCAGCAGCGCGGCAGGGTCCCGGGAGACCCAGTACTTC.

The rearrangement links TRBV5-5 to TRBJ1-5, with TRBD1 matching 9 bases. V was pared by 0 bases and J by 3 bases, with 1 base of the junction left unmatched. Germline V gives CDR1 SGHKS, CDR2 YYEKEE (reference sequence). The CDR3 is 15 amino acids. The CDR3 sequence is CASSLGQGDNQPQHF. The CDR3, as DNA: TGTGCCAGCAGCTTGGGACAGGGGGACAATCAGCCCCAGCATTTT.

The V gene is TRBV6-4, the J gene TRBJ1-1; TRBD1 might be the D (5 bases). The CDR3 spans 13 residues. V lost 5 bases and J lost 3, with 10 bases in between. CDR1 is MRHNA, CDR2 SNTAGT, per germline. CDR3 loop: CASSRQIYTEAFF. The CDR3 nucleotides are TGTGCCAGCAGTCGACAGATCTACACTGAAGCTTTCTTT.

This chain uses TRBV28 with TRBJ1-2; TRBD1 aligns across 8 bases. V shed 6 bases and J 11 bases; nucleotides not matched to a gene: 5. The germline V gene has CDR1 MDHEN and CDR2 SYDVKM. The CDR3 is 11 residues long. Written as DNA, the CDR3 is TGTGCCAGCAGGAAGGACAGGGCATACACCTTC. Translated, it gives CASRKDRAYTF.

This rearrangement joins TRBV9 to TRBJ2-1, with D maybe TRBD2 (6 bases). Germline assignment: CDR1 SGDLS and CDR2 YYNGEE. The CDR3 covers 14 residues. Trimming stripped 0 bases from V and 5 bases from J, with 9 bases between. The CDR3 protein is CASSVGTTNNEQFF. Here the CDR3 DNA reads TGTGCCAGCAGCGTAGGGACTACGAACAATGAGCAGTTCTTC.

V gene TRBV14 combines with J gene TRBJ1-4; 7 bases line up with TRBD1. The CDR3 extends over 14 amino acids. Germline trimming cut 6 bases from V and 7 bases from J; bases unmatched to any gene: 8. CDR1 is SGHDN, CDR2 FVKESK, per germline. The CDR3 DNA reads as TGTGCCAGCAGTCCGGCAGGGGGGAGTGAAAAACTGTTTTTT. Amino acid sequence: CASSPAGGSEKLFF.

This clone was recorded a few times. The chain couples TRBV7-9 to TRBJ2-2; D is perhaps TRBD1 (6 bases). V lost 3 bases and J 4 bases, leaving 12 bases between the germline ends. Germline values: CDR1 SEHNR, CDR2 FQNEAQ (reference sequence). The CDR3 contains 15 residues. CDR3 DNA: TGTGCCAGCAGCTTCCCAGGGGTGGGCACCGGGGAGCTGTTTTTT. Translation: CASSFPGVGTGELFF.

The chain uses TRBV19 and TRBJ2-6; D is undetermined. Trimming took 6 bases from V and 0 from J, leaving 6 bases between them. Germline V gives CDR1 LNHDA, CDR2 SQIVND (reference sequence). The CDR3 extends over 14 amino acids. CDR3: CASRPSSGANVLTF. The CDR3 DNA sequence: TGTGCCAGTAGGCCCAGCTCTGGGGCCAACGTCCTGACTTTC.

This clone has only a few counts. The V and J genes are TRBV2 and TRBJ2-7; possibly TRBD2 for D (6 bases). This CDR3 is 14 amino acids long. Per germline, CDR1 SNHLY and CDR2 FYNNEI. Trimming pared 5 bases from V and 3 bases from J, leaving 14 bases between. CDR3 residues: CASSQSGLGYEQYF. The CDR3 bases are TGTGCCAGCAGTCAATCGGGACTCGGCTACGAGCAGTACTTC.

This sequence joins TRBV5-4 and TRBJ2-5; D is possibly TRBD1 (6 bases). V was pared by 3 bases and J by 2 bases, with 11 bases between. This CDR3 is 14 amino acids long. Germline CDR1 reads SGHNT; CDR2 reads YYREEE (reference sequence). The CDR3 is CASSSGQRQETQYF. As DNA, the CDR3 is TGTGCCAGCAGCTCCGGACAGAGACAAGAGACCCAGTACTTC.

The sample holds one count of this clone. The chain carries TRBV4-2 and TRBJ2-3, with a weak D call TRBD2 (5 bases). V lost 0 bases, J lost 0 bases, and 10 bases lay in between. The germline gives CDR1 LGHNA, CDR2 YNFKEQ. The CDR3 spans 16 residues. The CDR3 nucleotides read TGTGCCAGCAGCCAAGATAGGAGCGGTAGCACAGATACGCAGTATTTT. Translation gives CASSQDRSGSTDTQYF.

The J gene is TRBJ2-3, the V gene TRBV10-3; 8 positions agree with TRBD2. After removal of 1 base from V and 2 bases from J, the junction contained 8 bases not matched to a gene. The CDR3 is 17 residues long. Germline assignment: CDR1 ENHRY and CDR2 SYGVKD. The chain's CDR3 is CAISELASGSATDTQYF. The CDR3 nucleotides are TGTGCCATCAGTGAGTTAGCTAGCGGGTCCGCCACAGATACGCAGTATTTT.

The V gene is TRBV27, the J gene TRBJ2-3; 8 nucleotides agree with TRBD1. Germline V gene data show CDR1 as MNHEY and CDR2 as SMNVEV (reference sequence). With V trimmed by 4 bases and J by 8 bases, 8 bases remained unmatched. The CDR3 is 14 amino acids. The CDR3 sequence is CASSSIQGVGTQYF. In DNA form, the CDR3 reads TGTGCCAGCAGTTCGATACAGGGGGTAGGTACGCAGTATTTT.

The rearrangement uses TRBV20-1 and TRBJ2-7; no clear D. V was trimmed by 3 bases and J by 7 bases, leaving 10 bases between them. Germline lookup yields CDR1 DFQATT and CDR2 SNEGSKA (reference sequence). This CDR3 contains 11 residues. CDR3 sequence (DNA): TGCAGTGCTAGCCCAGTTGGAGAGCAGTACTTC. This sequence encodes CSASPVGEQYF.

The chain links TRBV11-2 to TRBJ1-2, with D possibly TRBD1 on 6 matching bases. CDR3 length: 13 residues. The germline CDR1 and CDR2 sequences are SGHAT and FQNNGV. Trimming stripped 4 bases from V and 9 bases from J, with 15 bases between. The CDR3 loop is CASSYRESISYTF. For the CDR3, the DNA is TGTGCCAGCAGCTACAGGGAGTCTATCAGCTACACCTTC.

V and J are TRBV7-3 and TRBJ2-1; 9 bases are a match to TRBD2. Germline assignment: CDR1 SGHTA and CDR2 FQGTGA. The CDR3 is made up of 15 amino acids. Losses at the gene ends were 6 bases for V and 7 bases for J; bases not matched to a gene: 10. The CDR3 DNA reads TGTGCCAGCAGGAAATCGAGCGGGAGGAATAATGAGCAGTTCTTC. Residues: CASRKSSGRNNEQFF.

The V call is TRBV7-8, the J call TRBJ2-5; weak D call: TRBD1 (5 bases). Germline CDR1 SGHVS, CDR2 FQNEAQ. V lost 4 bases and J 4 bases, leaving 10 bases between the germline ends. This CDR3 is 13 amino acids long. The CDR3 loop reads CASSSRVLETQYF. For the CDR3, the DNA is TGTGCCAGCAGCTCCAGGGTCCTAGAGACCCAGTACTTC.

This clone appeared a few times. CDR3 coding DNA: TGTGCCAGCAGTGATAGGGGCGTTAATGAAAAACTGTTTTTT. Translated: CASSDRGVNEKLFF. The V gene is TRBV2, the J gene TRBJ1-4; D might be TRBD1 (5 bases). CDR1 is SNHLY, CDR2 FYNNEI, per germline. Trimming stripped 3 bases from V and 4 bases from J, with 9 bases between. The CDR3 covers 14 residues.